This is a list of T cell receptor beta chains from one sample in a study of cytomegalovirus exposure and HLA in healthy donors. Assay used: immunoSEQ multiplex PCR; TCRdb lists only in-frame clones, some missing. This sample carries around 65,000 clones, with roughly 4.8% going to the ten biggest clones. The specimen sequenced was PBMCs. The receptors come from a man younger than 45 in good health and CMV-seropositive. The CDR3 runs from the conserved cysteine through the conserved F or W. Fields, in order: V gene, J gene, clone size, D gene, CDR3 DNA, CDR3 protein. A D gene is named only where the DNA matches it firmly. Rows may omit the clone size; those that give it use once, few, many or a size class.

>TRBV6-4|TRBJ2-2|medium-sized|-
TGTGCCAGCAGTGACACAGGAGGGGAAACCGGGGAGCTGTTTTTT
CASSDTGGETGELFF
>TRBV11-2|TRBJ1-4|-|-
TGTGCCAGCACCGGGTTGTCTAATGAAAAACTGTTTTTT
CASTGLSNEKLFF
>TRBV6-1|TRBJ1-4|-|-
TGTGCCAGCAGTGACGGGGTTGGTGAAAAACTGTTTTTT
CASSDGVGEKLFF
>TRBV5-8|TRBJ2-7|-|TRBD2
TGTGCCAGCAGCTTGTACGGGACTAAGTACGAGCAGTACTTC
CASSLYGTKYEQYF
>TRBV5-6|TRBJ1-3|-|-
TGTGCCAGCAGCTCGGGTGGAAACACCATATATTTT
CASSSGGNTIYF
>TRBV5-4|TRBJ2-5|-|TRBD2
TGTACCAGCAGCTTCCTGGGACTTGCGGGGGGCCGAGGGGAGACCCAGTACTTC
CTSSFLGLAGGRGETQYF
>TRBV4-1|TRBJ2-2|-|TRBD1
TGCGCCAGCAGACAGGGGTTTGACACCGGGGAGCTGTTTTTT
CASRQGFDTGELFF
>TRBV18|TRBJ2-3|-|TRBD2
TGTGCCAGCTCACCACTAGCGGGAAACACAGATACGCAGTATTTT
CASSPLAGNTDTQYF
>TRBV2|TRBJ2-2|-|-
TGCGCGGGCGGGGTGAACACCGGGGAGCTGTTTTTT
CAGGVNTGELFF
>TRBV6-5|TRBJ1-5|-|-
TGTGCCAGCAGTTACGAGCCTGGGGGCGATCAGCCCCAGCATTTT
CASSYEPGGDQPQHF
>TRBV4-1|TRBJ2-1|-|TRBD2
TGCGCCAGCAGCCAAGAAGGGACTAGCGGGAATGAGCAGTTCTTC
CASSQEGTSGNEQFF
>TRBV29-1|TRBJ2-3|-|-
TGCAGCGTTGAAGCCCCTGGCTCCCCAGATACGCAGTATTTT
CSVEAPGSPDTQYF
>TRBV6-5|TRBJ2-3|-|-
TGTGCCAGCAGGGAGTACCCGGGGGATACGCAGTATTTT
CASREYPGDTQYF
>TRBV7-8|TRBJ2-2|-|-
TGTGCCAGCAGCTTACTCCTAGGGGCGTACACCGGGGAGCTGTTTTTT
CASSLLLGAYTGELFF